A selection of T cell receptor beta chains follows, all from one sample in a study of Ad26.COV2.S vaccination and SARS-CoV-2 variants. Sequencing used immunoSEQ multiplex PCR; TCRdb keeps in-frame clones, though not all of them. The repertoire holds 350,000 to 500,000 clones, with around 91% as singletons. Sequences were derived from peripheral blood, sampled in a trial of Ad26.COV2.S vaccine versus placebo. All receptors derive from a person between 18 and 65 years old who received the Ad26.COV2.S COVID-19 vaccine or a placebo. The CDR3 runs from the conserved cysteine through the conserved F or W. A D gene is named only where the DNA matches it firmly. Size values are once, few and many counts, or a class for expanded clones, and some rows have none.

abundance,v_gene,d_gene,j_gene,CDR3nt,CDR3aa
-,TRBV15,-,TRBJ2-1,TGTGCCACCAGCCCCCTTGTGGGGGGCAACAATGAGCAGTTCTTC,CATSPLVGGNNEQFF
-,TRBV27,TRBD1,TRBJ1-2,TGTGCCAGCAGACCCGGGACAGATAACTATGGCTACACCTTC,CASRPGTDNYGYTF
-,TRBV28,-,TRBJ1-2,TGTGCCAGCAGTTTGGGACTCGCCTATGGCTACACCTTC,CASSLGLAYGYTF
-,TRBV3-1/TRBV3-2,-,TRBJ2-1,TGTGCCAGCAGCCAAGGCGAGCGGATGGGCAATGAGCAGTTCTTC,CASSQGERMGNEQFF
-,TRBV28,TRBD1,TRBJ2-7,TGTGCCAGCTCTGACAGGGGATCGTACGAGCAGTACTTC,CASSDRGSYEQYF
-,TRBV28,-,TRBJ1-4,TGTGCCAGCAGTCAGACCCGCTCTGGGAATGAAAAACTGTTTTTT,CASSQTRSGNEKLFF
once,TRBV4-1,-,TRBJ2-7,TGCGCCAGCAGCCAAGAGGCAGGTTCGTACGAGCAGTACTTC,CASSQEAGSYEQYF
once,TRBV7-9,TRBD2,TRBJ2-7,TGTGCCAGCAGGGAGGGACTAGCGGGAGCCTACGAGCAGTACTTC,CASREGLAGAYEQYF
-,TRBV4-2,TRBD1,TRBJ2-3,TGTGCCAGCAGCCCCGACAGGGGAGCAGATACGCAGTATTTT,CASSPDRGADTQYF
-,TRBV19,-,TRBJ2-1,TGTGCCAGTAGTATCGGGCACCTCTCCTACAATGAGCAGTTCTTC,CASSIGHLSYNEQFF
-,TRBV28,TRBD1,TRBJ1-2,TGTGCCAGCAGCCTCACAGGGGACGGTGGCTACACCTTC,CASSLTGDGGYTF
few,TRBV30,-,TRBJ1-6,TGTGCCTGGACAGCAGGGACAAATTCACCCCTCCACTTT,CAWTAGTNSPLHF
-,TRBV5-1,TRBD2,TRBJ2-7,TGCGCCAGCAGCTTGGGGGCTAGCGGGACCAGCTCCTACGAGCAGTACTTC,CASSLGASGTSSYEQYF
-,TRBV27,TRBD1,TRBJ1-4,TGTGCCAGCAGTTTCTCGGACAGGGACGGGGAAAAACTGTTTTTT,CASSFSDRDGEKLFF
-,TRBV28,-,TRBJ2-7,TGTGCCAGCGGTAAAGGCCTGGCCGACTCCTACGAGCAGTACTTC,CASGKGLADSYEQYF
-,TRBV11-2,-,TRBJ1-3,TGTGCCAGCAGCTCACTGGTTGGTGCCGGAAACACCATATATTTT,CASSSLVGAGNTIYF
-,TRBV4-3,TRBD2,TRBJ2-5,TGCGCCAGCAGCCAAGGAGTAGCGGGAGTGAGGGAGACCCAGTACTTC,CASSQGVAGVRETQYF
-,TRBV30,-,TRBJ2-3,TGTGCCTGGGGACGGGGGAGCACAGATACGCAGTATTTT,CAWGRGSTDTQYF
-,TRBV13,-,TRBJ2-1,TGTGCCAGCAGCTTAGGCAGGGGCGCAAATGAGCAGTTCTTC,CASSLGRGANEQFF
-,TRBV7-9,TRBD2,TRBJ2-1,TGTGCCAGCAGCCAACCCGGTCTGGGACTAGCCAATGAGCAGTTCTTC,CASSQPGLGLANEQFF
-,TRBV28,TRBD1,TRBJ1-6,TGTGCCAGCAGGAGGACAGGACCAAATTCACCCCTCCACTTT,CASRRTGPNSPLHF
few,TRBV5-4,TRBD2,TRBJ2-2,TGTGCCAGCAGATCCGGGACTAGTGGGGCCGGGGAGCTGTTTTTT,CASRSGTSGAGELFF
-,TRBV28,TRBD2,TRBJ2-7,TGTGCCAGCGCCCTTGGCGGGAGCTCCTACGAGCAGTACTTC,CASALGGSSYEQYF
-,TRBV28,-,TRBJ2-7,TGTGCCAGCAGTTTATTAAGGGGCTCCTACGAGCAGTACTTC,CASSLLRGSYEQYF
once,TRBV10-1,-,TRBJ2-2,TGCGCCAGCACCGCCTGGGCGGGACACGGGATGAACACCGGGGAGCTGTTTTTT,CASTAWAGHGMNTGELFF
-,TRBV7-7,TRBD2,TRBJ2-1,TGTGCTAGCAGCTTAAGACTAGCGGACTACAATGAGCAGTTCTTC,CASSLRLADYNEQFF
-,TRBV2,-,TRBJ2-7,TGTGCCAGCAGTGAGCGGGGCAGGGCCTCCTCCTACGAGCAGTACTTC,CASSERGRASSYEQYF
-,TRBV12-2,-,TRBJ2-7,TGTGCAAGTCGCCGACTAGAGCCCAATTCCTACGAGCAGTACTTC,CASRRLEPNSYEQYF
-,TRBV6-5,-,TRBJ2-7,TGTGCCAGCAGTTACTCGCTAGGGAGTTCGGATGAGCAGTACTTC,CASSYSLGSSDEQYF
-,TRBV11-3,-,TRBJ1-1,TGTGCCAGCAGCTTCTCTGCTACAGGGGAAGCTTTCTTT,CASSFSATGEAFF
once,TRBV14,TRBD2,TRBJ2-7,TGTGCCAGCAGCCAAAGACTAGCGCTGATTTCGGAGCAGTACTTC,CASSQRLALISEQYF
-,TRBV24-1,-,TRBJ1-2,TGTGCCACCAGTGCTGGGGAAAACTATGGCTACACCTTC,CATSAGENYGYTF
-,TRBV6-6,-,TRBJ2-7,TGTGCCAGCAGGGGACATCCAGTCTACGAGCAGTACTTC,CASRGHPVYEQYF